This TCR beta chain was found in a study of cytomegalovirus exposure and HLA in healthy donors. Germline lookup yields CDR1 MGHRA and CDR2 YSYEKL. This CDR3 spans 16 amino acids. This clone has a single count. 60 Vbeta and 13 Jbeta primers were used in PCR. Measured with immunoSEQ multiplex PCR; TCRdb has only the in-frame clones, and not every one. The sample has around 150,000 clones, 80% seen once; the top ten hold over 0.95%. The TCR sequence derives from a woman in her fifties or sixties in good health and CMV-seronegative. The rearrangement joins TRBV4-1 to TRBJ2-5; D is ambiguous. The tail of the sequence fits TRBJ2-7 better, so the J call may be wrong. The sequencing input was PBMCs. Written as DNA, the CDR3 is TGCGCCAGCAGCCTAAAGCTCGACACAACCCCCTACGAGCAGTACTTC. This codes for CASSLKLDTTPYEQYF.